This T cell receptor (beta chain) was retrieved from a study of blood T cell repertoires in COVID-19. Study-wide context: Sites in the United States, Italy and Spain provided acute and convalescent COVID-19 samples. The analysed material was cDNA or gDNA that came from T cells, B-cell-depleted T cells, or PBMCs.

This CDR3 has 11 residues. The germline gives CDR1 MDHEN, CDR2 SYDVKM. The V end lost 8 bases, the J end lost 3 bases, and 8 bases lay between the germline ends. In the source study's methods: For nucleated cells, counts were estimated from reference gene primer amplification. Sequencing used immunoSEQ multiplex PCR; TCRdb keeps in-frame clones, though not all of them. V and J calls and clone size follow that table, whereas D and trimming were derived from the DNA. The sample records 80,000 to 95,000 clones, about four fifths being singletons. This chain links TRBV28 with TRBJ2-7; D is unclear. This sequence was found in an elderly man with acute or convalescent COVID-19. The sequenced sample was peripheral blood. CDR3 amino acids: CASHSFYEQYF. The DNA of the CDR3 is TGTGCCAGCCACTCATTCTACGAGCAGTACTTC.